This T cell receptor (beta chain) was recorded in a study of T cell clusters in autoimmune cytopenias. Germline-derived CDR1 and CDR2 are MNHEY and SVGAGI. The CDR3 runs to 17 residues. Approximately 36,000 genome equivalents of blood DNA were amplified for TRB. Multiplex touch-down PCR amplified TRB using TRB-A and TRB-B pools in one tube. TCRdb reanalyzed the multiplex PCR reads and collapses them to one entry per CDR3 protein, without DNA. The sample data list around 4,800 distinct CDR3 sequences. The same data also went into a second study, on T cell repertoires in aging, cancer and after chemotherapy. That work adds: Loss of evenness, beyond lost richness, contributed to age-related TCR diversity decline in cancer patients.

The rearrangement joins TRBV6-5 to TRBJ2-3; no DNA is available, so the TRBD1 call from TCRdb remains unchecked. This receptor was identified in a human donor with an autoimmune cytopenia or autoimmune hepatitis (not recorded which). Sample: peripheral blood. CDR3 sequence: CASSTGFGSLIADTQYF.